This T cell receptor (beta chain) is from a study of cytomegalovirus exposure and HLA in healthy donors. The CDR3 length is 17 residues. Germline V gene data show CDR1 as ENHRY and CDR2 as SYGVKD. The J segment lost 3 bases and the V segment lost 10 bases, leaving 19 bases of the junction unmatched. The study ran its PCR with 60 Vbeta and 13 Jbeta primers. Using immunoSEQ multiplex PCR, the repertoire was profiled, and TCRdb retains in-frame clones only, with some absent. The repertoire holds more than 95,000 clones, with 73% as singletons. The chain is built from TRBV10-3 and TRBJ1-1, with 8 bases aligning to TRBD1. Input material: PBMCs. The sequence derives from a man between 60 and 75 years old in good health and CMV-seropositive. The CDR3 coding sequence is TGTGCCAGCAGCGGGGCAGGGGGCGCGTCGGTGGACACTGAAGCTTTCTTT. It is translated as CASSGAGGASVDTEAFF.